The 4 T cell receptor beta chains below were found in one sample sequenced in a study of shared clonotypes between healthy human individuals. Produced via immunoSEQ multiplex PCR; TCRdb's table is partial and in-frame only. Among over 700,000 clones listed, around 77% were seen once. Sequenced sample: memory CD4+ T cells sorted from blood. Subset noted: CD45RA-negative fraction. These receptors all stem from a woman in her twenties or thirties in good health.

This clone was seen more than once but under ten times. The rearrangement links TRBV10-2 to TRBJ2-1, with D uncertain. Germline V gene lookup returns CDR1 WSHSY and CDR2 SAAADI. With 4 bases removed from V and 0 bases from J, the gap between germline ends came to 10 bases. The length of the CDR3 is 15 residues. CDR3 protein: CASSVWASSYNEQFF. CDR3 nucleotide sequence: TGCGCCAGCAGTGTTTGGGCGAGCTCCTACAATGAGCAGTTCTTC.

CDR3 sequence reads: CASRKGGLSANEQFF. The CDR3 nucleotides read TGTGCCAGCAGAAAAGGGGGACTAAGCGCGAATGAGCAGTTCTTC. This chain joins TRBV27 and TRBJ2-1; D might be TRBD2 (7 bases). The ends were cut back, 6 bases at V and 7 bases at J, with 19 bases in the middle. Germline assignment: CDR1 MNHEY and CDR2 SMNVEV (reference sequence). This CDR3 is 15 amino acids long.

This clone was recorded once. The chain recombines TRBV5-4 with TRBJ1-2, with D perhaps TRBD1 (5 bases). Germline V gene lookup returns CDR1 SGHNT and CDR2 YYREEE (reference sequence). The V end lost 4 bases, the J end lost 1 base, and 11 bases lay between the germline ends. This CDR3 comprises 14 residues. The CDR3 nucleotides are TGTGCCAGCAGCGGGAAGACAGTTAACTATGGCTACACCTTC. Amino acid sequence: CASSGKTVNYGYTF.

Concerning this clone: Additional DNA sequences in this sample encode the identical CDR3. The chain carries TRBV4-1 and TRBJ2-4, with TRBD2 matching 11 bases. V trimming: 1 base; J trimming: 0 bases; junction bases outside the gene matches: 5. In germline, CDR1 is MGHRA, CDR2 YSYEKL. The CDR3 covers 18 residues. In DNA, the CDR3 is TGCGCCAGCAGCCAAGGGCTAGCGGGAGGACTAGCCAAAAACATTCAGTACTTC. This encodes CASSQGLAGGLAKNIQYF.